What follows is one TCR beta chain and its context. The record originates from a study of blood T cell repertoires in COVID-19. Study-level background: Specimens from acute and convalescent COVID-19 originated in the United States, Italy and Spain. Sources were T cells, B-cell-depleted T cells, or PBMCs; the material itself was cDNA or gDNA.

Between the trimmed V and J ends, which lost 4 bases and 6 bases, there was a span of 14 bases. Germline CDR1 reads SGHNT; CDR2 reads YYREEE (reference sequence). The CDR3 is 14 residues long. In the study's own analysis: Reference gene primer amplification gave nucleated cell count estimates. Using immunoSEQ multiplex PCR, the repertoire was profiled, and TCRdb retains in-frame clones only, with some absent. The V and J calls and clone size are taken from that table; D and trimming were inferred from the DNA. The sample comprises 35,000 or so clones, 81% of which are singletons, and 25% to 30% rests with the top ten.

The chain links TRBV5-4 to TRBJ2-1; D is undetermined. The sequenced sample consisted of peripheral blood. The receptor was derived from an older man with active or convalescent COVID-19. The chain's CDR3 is CASSTPTPGNEQFF. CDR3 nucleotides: TGTGCCAGCAGCACCCCCACCCCGGGCAATGAGCAGTTCTTC.